This paragraph reports one T cell receptor (beta chain). The entry originates in a study of blood T cell repertoires in COVID-19. Study as a whole: From the United States, Italy and Spain came samples of acute and convalescent COVID-19.

The CDR3 is 13 residues long. Germline V gene sequence: CDR1 LNHDA, CDR2 SQIVND (reference sequence). The ends were cut back, 3 bases at V and 7 bases at J, with 12 bases in the middle. Repertoires were generated with immunoSEQ multiplex PCR, while TCRdb's copy carries only in-frame clones and drops some. The repertoire holds some 83,000 clones, 88% seen once, with roughly 0.43% in the top ten. V gene TRBV19 combines with J gene TRBJ1-2; TRBD1 is a possible D gene (6 bases). The sequenced material came from peripheral blood. The receptor was derived from a man aged 55 to 70 with acute or convalescent COVID-19. The CDR3 DNA is TGTGCCAGTAGTATTGGGGGGGCGCGTGGCTACACCTTC. Encoded protein: CASSIGGARGYTF.